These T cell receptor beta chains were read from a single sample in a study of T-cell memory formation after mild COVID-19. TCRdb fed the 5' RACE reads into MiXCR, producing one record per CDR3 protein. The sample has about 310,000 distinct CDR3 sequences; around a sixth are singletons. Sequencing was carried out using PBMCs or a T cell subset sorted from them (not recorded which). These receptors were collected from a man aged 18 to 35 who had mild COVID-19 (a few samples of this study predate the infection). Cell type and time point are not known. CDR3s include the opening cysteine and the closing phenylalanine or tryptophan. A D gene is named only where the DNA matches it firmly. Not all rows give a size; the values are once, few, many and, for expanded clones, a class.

CASSWSFQGDTQYF,TGTGCCAGCAGCTGGAGTTTCCAGGGGGATACGCAGTATTTT,TRBJ2-3,-,TRBV7-6,-
CASSLSYSSYEQYF,TGTGCCAGCAGTTTAAGCTATTCCTCCTACGAGCAGTACTTC,TRBJ2-7,-,TRBV12-3/TRBV12-4,-
CASSYGSNTEAFF,TGCGCCAGCAGCTACGGATCCAACACTGAAGCTTTCTTT,TRBJ1-1,-,TRBV5-1,many
CSARSLGPSYEQYF,TGCAGTGCTAGGAGTCTGGGACCTTCCTACGAGCAGTACTTC,TRBJ2-7,-,TRBV20-1,-
CASSLSSANEKLFF,TGCGCCAGCAGCTTGTCTAGTGCTAATGAAAAACTGTTTTTT,TRBJ1-4,-,TRBV5-1,few
CASSSGGSGANVLTF,TGTGCCAGCAGTTCAGGGGGTTCTGGGGCCAACGTCCTGACTTTC,TRBJ2-6,TRBD1,TRBV12-3/TRBV12-4,-
CASRPNRDEQFF,TGTGCCAGCAGACCTAATCGGGATGAGCAGTTCTTC,TRBJ2-1,-,TRBV12-3/TRBV12-4,many
CASRLTLDVLTF,TGTGCCAGCAGGCTTACTCTTGACGTCCTGACTTTC,TRBJ2-6,-,TRBV2,-
CASSHSGPDNNQPQHF,TGTGCCAGCAGCCACTCCGGGCCGGACAACAATCAGCCCCAGCATTTT,TRBJ1-5,-,TRBV6-6,-
CSALRAAANTEAFF,TGCAGTGCCTTGCGGGCAGCGGCGAACACTGAAGCTTTCTTT,TRBJ1-1,-,TRBV20-1,-
CASSQVRGPSTDTQYF,TGCGCCAGCAGCCAAGTGAGGGGCCCAAGCACAGATACGCAGTATTTT,TRBJ2-3,-,TRBV4-1,-
CASSLTSSTDTQYF,TGCGCCAGCAGCTTGACCTCTAGCACAGATACGCAGTATTTT,TRBJ2-3,-,TRBV4-1,-
CASSGLQVGQPQHF,TGTGCCAGCAGCGGGCTGCAGGTGGGTCAGCCCCAGCATTTT,TRBJ1-5,-,TRBV5-5,-
CASLAQARIYTF,TGTGCCAGCCTGGCCCAGGCCAGGATCTACACCTTC,TRBJ1-2,-,TRBV7-2,few
CASSYPDEQFF,TGTGCCAGCAGTTACCCCGATGAGCAGTTCTTC,TRBJ2-1,-,TRBV6-2/TRBV6-3,-
CASSQDAGYTGELFF,TGTGCCAGCAGCCAGGACGCCGGGTACACCGGGGAGCTGTTTTTT,TRBJ2-2,-,TRBV14,-
CASSWTEETEAFF,TGTGCCAGCAGCTGGACAGAAGAGACTGAAGCTTTCTTT,TRBJ1-1,-,TRBV7-2,few
CSAHSGVEQYF,TGCAGTGCTCATAGCGGGGTCGAGCAGTACTTC,TRBJ2-7,TRBD2,TRBV20-1,-
CASSQSRHGQYF,TGTGCCAGCAGCCAGTCCAGGCATGGGCAGTATTTT,TRBJ2-3,-,TRBV14,few
CASSLELRRDTEAFF,TGTGCCAGCAGCTTAGAGCTACGAAGGGACACTGAAGCTTTCTTT,TRBJ1-1,-,TRBV11-2,-
CASSLVRSPLHF,TGTGCCAGCAGCTTAGTCCGGTCACCCCTCCACTTT,TRBJ1-6,-,TRBV7-9,few
CASRGGRRFF,TGTGCCAGCAGAGGGGGACGCCGGTTCTTC,TRBJ2-1,-,TRBV2,few
CASSQSSAGGPVIQYF,TGCGCCAGCAGCCAATCGTCAGCGGGGGGGCCTGTCATTCAGTACTTC,TRBJ2-4,TRBD2,TRBV4-1,-
CASSLRALEPYNEQFF,TGTGCCAGCAGCTTACGAGCACTAGAGCCCTACAATGAGCAGTTCTTC,TRBJ2-1,-,TRBV7-9,-
CASSQEWGVGEKLFF,TGCGCCAGCAGCCAAGAATGGGGGGTCGGTGAAAAACTGTTTTTT,TRBJ1-4,-,TRBV4-1,many
CASSLGTNQPQHF,TGTGCCAGCAGCTTAGGGACGAATCAGCCCCAGCATTTT,TRBJ1-5,-,TRBV7-2,-
CASSASGLAGGQFF,TGTGCCAGCAGCGCTTCCGGACTAGCGGGGGGCCAGTTCTTC,TRBJ2-1,TRBD2,TRBV9,-
CASNPWGGSGYTF,TGTGCCAGCAACCCCTGGGGCGGTAGCGGCTACACCTTC,TRBJ1-2,-,TRBV9,-
CASSSRDSQSYEQYF,TGCGCCAGCAGCTCCCGGGACAGCCAATCCTACGAGCAGTACTTC,TRBJ2-7,TRBD1,TRBV5-1,few
CASSPRTGKGTKNIQYF,TGTGCCAGCAGTCCCCGGACAGGGAAGGGAACCAAAAACATTCAGTACTTC,TRBJ2-4,TRBD1,TRBV28,few
CASSQVDHYGYTF,TGCGCCAGCAGCCAAGTGGACCACTATGGCTACACCTTC,TRBJ1-2,-,TRBV4-3,-
CASSFGINTEAFF,TGTGCCAGCAGTTTTGGAATAAACACTGAAGCTTTCTTT,TRBJ1-1,-,TRBV6-5,few
CASSLADRGRNTGELFF,TGTGCCAGCAGCTTGGCGGACAGGGGACGGAACACCGGGGAGCTGTTTTTT,TRBJ2-2,TRBD1,TRBV5-4,-
CASIQGNLDFNEQFF,TGTGCCAGCATTCAAGGTAACTTAGATTTCAATGAGCAGTTCTTC,TRBJ2-1,-,TRBV7-2,few
CASSFTRTGELFF,TGTGCCAGCAGTTTTACTAGAACCGGGGAGCTGTTTTTT,TRBJ2-2,-,TRBV6-2/TRBV6-3,-
CASSQGNERTSWETQYF,TGCGCCAGCAGCCAAGGTAACGAAAGGACTAGCTGGGAGACCCAGTACTTC,TRBJ2-5,TRBD2,TRBV4-1,few
CASTFPPGVGGGADTQYF,TGTGCCAGCACTTTCCCCCCAGGCGTCGGGGGGGGTGCAGATACGCAGTATTTT,TRBJ2-3,TRBD2,TRBV12-3/TRBV12-4,-
CASSQVQGAGELFF,TGTGCCAGCAGCCAAGTTCAGGGCGCCGGGGAGCTGTTTTTT,TRBJ2-2,-,TRBV4-2,many
CASSATGVRWNQPQHF,TGTGCCAGCAGCGCGACAGGGGTGAGGTGGAATCAGCCCCAGCATTTT,TRBJ1-5,TRBD1,TRBV5-5,-
CAADRDTYNEQFF,TGTGCCGCGGACAGGGACACCTACAATGAGCAGTTCTTC,TRBJ2-1,TRBD1,TRBV2,few
CASTTQPGQPQHF,TGTGCCAGCACCACTCAACCTGGTCAGCCCCAGCATTTT,TRBJ1-5,-,TRBV6-4,-
CASSFPGQGAFGYTF,TGTGCCAGCAGTTTCCCCGGACAGGGGGCGTTTGGCTACACCTTC,TRBJ1-2,TRBD1,TRBV12-3/TRBV12-4,-
CASRDGDTQYF,TGTGCCAGCAGGGACGGAGATACGCAGTATTTT,TRBJ2-3,-,TRBV12-3/TRBV12-4,few
CASSLGQVGSEAFF,TGCGCCAGCAGCTTGGGACAGGTTGGCTCTGAAGCTTTCTTT,TRBJ1-1,-,TRBV5-1,-
CASSLSRDQPQHF,TGCGCCAGCAGCTTATCCCGAGATCAGCCCCAGCATTTT,TRBJ1-5,-,TRBV5-1,many
CASSLRWAPSTDTQYF,TGTGCCAGCAGCTTGAGGTGGGCCCCCAGCACAGATACGCAGTATTTT,TRBJ2-3,-,TRBV7-3,few
CASNHGGSNQPQHF,TGTGCCAGCAATCACGGGGGAAGCAATCAGCCCCAGCATTTT,TRBJ1-5,-,TRBV6-2/TRBV6-3,-
CAVMQVGGGSVYNEQFF,TGTGCCGTCATGCAGGTGGGCGGGGGATCGGTTTACAATGAGCAGTTCTTC,TRBJ2-1,TRBD2,TRBV2,-
CAIRGGRLNEQFF,TGTGCCATCAGGGGAGGCCGCCTCAATGAGCAGTTCTTC,TRBJ2-1,-,TRBV10-3,-
CASSFYRTTHNEQFF,TGTGCCAGCAGCTTCTATAGGACTACCCACAATGAGCAGTTCTTC,TRBJ2-1,-,TRBV7-8,-
CASCRTDNYGYTF,TGTGCCAGCTGTAGGACAGATAACTATGGCTACACCTTC,TRBJ1-2,-,TRBV6-6,few